The source of this TCR beta chain is a study of beta chain features in type 1 diabetes. Study-level information: Sorted cells examined across all samples numbered 100 million to 140 million.

Of the isolated RNA, all was reverse transcribed, and so the sequenced material was expressed TCRB transcripts. Sequencing used immunoSEQ multiplex PCR; TCRdb keeps in-frame clones, though not all of them. The sample yields almost 350,000 clones, around 8% seen once. CD4+ naive, central memory, regulatory and stem cell-like memory cells were sorted via CD45RO/CCR7/CD25/CD127/CD95/CD27. Remarks on this clone: Its matching antigen is unknown.

Broader study findings: Equally in patients and controls, PCR might preferentially amplify shorter templates.

This CDR3 has 15 residues. Germline V CDR1 and CDR2: WSHSY, SAAADI. V lost 4 bases to trimming and J lost 5 bases; unmatched junction nucleotides: 7. This sequence joins TRBV10-2 and TRBJ2-1, with 8 bases matching TRBD2. The receptor was isolated from a woman aged 18-29 years in good health. The sample consisted of central memory CD4+ T cells from blood. CDR3 nucleotide sequence: TGCGCCAGCAGTGGGGCCCTAGCGGGCAACAATGAGCAGTTCTTC. It encodes CASSGALAGNNEQFF.